The clone carrying this T cell receptor (beta chain) was picked up one time. These data originate in a study of T cell changes during pregnancy in multiple sclerosis. Germline V gene data show CDR1 as MNHNS and CDR2 as SASEGT. The CDR3 has 16 amino acids. Germline trimming cut 0 bases from V and 7 bases from J; bases unmatched to any gene: 8. Clones were read by immunoSEQ multiplex PCR, and TCRdb kept only the in-frame ones, dropping some. Found here are under 40,000 clones, 80% to 95% of them singletons; the top ten hold approximately 0.41%. The sequence was collected from a female donor in good health, enrolled as a control in a pregnancy study. Sequencing was performed on CD4+ T cells from peripheral blood mononuclear cells, taken in the third trimester of pregnancy. The chain recombines TRBV6-1 with TRBJ2-2, with 7 bases matching TRBD1. CDR3 coding DNA: TGTGCCAGCAGTGAAGCCTTCAGGGGGAAGGACGGGGAGCTGTTTTTT. Its translation is CASSEAFRGKDGELFF.